The T cell receptor (beta chain) under discussion was sequenced for a study of blood T cell repertoires in COVID-19. Study background: COVID-19 samples from acute and convalescent phases originated in the United States, Italy and Spain. Sample material is recorded as cDNA or gDNA derived from T cells, B-cell-depleted T cells, or PBMCs.

The CDR3 contains 17 residues. Trimming cost V 5 bases and J 8 bases, with 27 bases left between them. Germline V gives CDR1 SGHAT, CDR2 FQNNGV. In the authors' methods: Nucleated cell number was recorded as an estimate derived from reference gene primer amplification. Libraries were prepared by immunoSEQ multiplex PCR; TCRdb keeps only in-frame clonotypes and omits some of them. The V and J calls and clone size were taken over from that table, and D and trimming were inferred from the DNA. Of roughly 38,000 clones listed, approximately 90% are singletons. Sequenced input: peripheral blood. The chain recombines TRBV11-2 with TRBJ1-2, with a possible D match to TRBD1 (6 bases). The source of this sequence is a man between 45 and 60 years old with active COVID-19. The CDR3 loop reads CASSPPRTVSRWSGYTF. The CDR3 DNA reads TGTGCCAGCAGCCCCCCCAGGACAGTTTCTCGCTGGAGCGGCTACACCTTC.